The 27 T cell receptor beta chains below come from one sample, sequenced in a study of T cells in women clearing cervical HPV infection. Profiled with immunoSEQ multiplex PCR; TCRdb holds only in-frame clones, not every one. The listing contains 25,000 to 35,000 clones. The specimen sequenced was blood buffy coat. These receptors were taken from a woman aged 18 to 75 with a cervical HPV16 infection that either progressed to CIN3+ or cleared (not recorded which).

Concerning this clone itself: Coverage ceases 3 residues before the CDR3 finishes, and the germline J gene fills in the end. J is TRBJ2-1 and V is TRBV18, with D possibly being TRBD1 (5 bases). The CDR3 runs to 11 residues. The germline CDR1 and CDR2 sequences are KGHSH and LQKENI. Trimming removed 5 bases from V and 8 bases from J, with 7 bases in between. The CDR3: CASSLQDEQFF. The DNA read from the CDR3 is TGTGCCAGCTCATTACAGGATGAG.

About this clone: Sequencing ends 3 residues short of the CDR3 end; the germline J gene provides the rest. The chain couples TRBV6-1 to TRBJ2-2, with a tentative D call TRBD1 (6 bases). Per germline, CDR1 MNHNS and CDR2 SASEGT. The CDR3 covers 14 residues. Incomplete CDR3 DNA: TGTGCCAGCAGTGGTACAGGGTCTAATGAAAAG. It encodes CASSGTGSNEK. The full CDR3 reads CASSGTGSNEKLFF.

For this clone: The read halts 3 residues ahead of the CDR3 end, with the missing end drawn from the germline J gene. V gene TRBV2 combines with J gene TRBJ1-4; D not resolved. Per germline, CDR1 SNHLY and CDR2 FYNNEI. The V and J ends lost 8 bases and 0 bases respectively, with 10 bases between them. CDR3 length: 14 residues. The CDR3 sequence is CASLRQATNEKLFF. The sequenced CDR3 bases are TGTGCCAGCCTCAGACAAGCAACTAATGAAAAA.

The sequenced part of the CDR3 DNA is TGCGCCAGCAGAACCACAGGGGCGAACACTGAA. It specifies CASRTTGANTE. The whole CDR3 sequence reads CASRTTGANTEAFF. The chain couples TRBV5-1 to TRBJ1-1, with 7 positions matching TRBD1. The CDR3 is cut off 3 residues early in the read; its end comes from the germline J gene. Germline CDR1 SGHRS, CDR2 YFSETQ. The length of the CDR3 is 14 residues. V was pared by 5 bases and J by 1 base, with 5 bases of the junction left unmatched.

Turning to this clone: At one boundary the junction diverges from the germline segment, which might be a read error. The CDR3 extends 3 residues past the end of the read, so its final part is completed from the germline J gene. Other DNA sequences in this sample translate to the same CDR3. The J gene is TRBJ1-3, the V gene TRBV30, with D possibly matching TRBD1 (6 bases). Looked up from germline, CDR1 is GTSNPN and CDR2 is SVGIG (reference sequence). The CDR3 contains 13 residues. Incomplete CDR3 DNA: TGTGCCTCGCCCCGGACAGATGGAAACACA. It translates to CASPRTDGNT. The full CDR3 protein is CASPRTDGNTIYF.

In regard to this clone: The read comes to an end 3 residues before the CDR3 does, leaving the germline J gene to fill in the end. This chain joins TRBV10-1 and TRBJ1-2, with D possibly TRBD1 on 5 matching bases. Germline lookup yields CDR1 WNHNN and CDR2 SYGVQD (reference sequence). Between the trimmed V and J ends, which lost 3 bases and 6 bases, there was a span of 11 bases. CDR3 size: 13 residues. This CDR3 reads CASSDGGFNGYTF. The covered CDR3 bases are TGCGCCAGCAGTGACGGGGGGTTCAATGGC.

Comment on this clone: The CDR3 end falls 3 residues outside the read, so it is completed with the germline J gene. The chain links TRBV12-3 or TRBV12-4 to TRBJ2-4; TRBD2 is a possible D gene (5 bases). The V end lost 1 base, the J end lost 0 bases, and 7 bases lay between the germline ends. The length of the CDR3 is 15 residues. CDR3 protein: CASSLGEGAKNIQYF. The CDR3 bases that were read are TGTGCCAGCAGTTTAGGCGAGGGAGCCAAAAACATT.

The sequenced CDR3 bases are TGCGCCAGCCACGGGACAGGCACAGATACG. It specifies CASHGTGTDT. The whole CDR3 is CASHGTGTDTQYF. The chain combines TRBV4-1 with TRBJ2-3; 7 bases line up with TRBD1. With the read ending 3 residues before the CDR3 end, the germline J gene is used to fill in that end. CDR1 is MGHRA, CDR2 YSYEKL, per germline. The CDR3 is 13 residues long. V gave up 8 bases and J gave up 1 base; unmatched junction bases: 3.

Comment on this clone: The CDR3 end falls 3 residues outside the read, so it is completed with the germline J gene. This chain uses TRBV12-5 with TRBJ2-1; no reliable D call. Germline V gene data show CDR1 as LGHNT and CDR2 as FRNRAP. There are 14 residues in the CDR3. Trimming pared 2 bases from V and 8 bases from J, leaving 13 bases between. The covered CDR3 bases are TGTGCTAGTGGTTTGATGACTCCCTTGGATGAG. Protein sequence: CASGLMTPLDE. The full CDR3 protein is CASGLMTPLDEQFF.

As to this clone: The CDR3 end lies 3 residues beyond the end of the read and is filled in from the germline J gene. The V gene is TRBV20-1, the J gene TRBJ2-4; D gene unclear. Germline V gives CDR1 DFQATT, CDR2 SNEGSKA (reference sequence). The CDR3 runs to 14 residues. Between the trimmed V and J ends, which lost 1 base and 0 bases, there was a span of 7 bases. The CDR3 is CSARGPIAKNIQYF. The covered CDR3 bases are TGCAGTGCTAGAGGTCCTATAGCCAAAAACATT.

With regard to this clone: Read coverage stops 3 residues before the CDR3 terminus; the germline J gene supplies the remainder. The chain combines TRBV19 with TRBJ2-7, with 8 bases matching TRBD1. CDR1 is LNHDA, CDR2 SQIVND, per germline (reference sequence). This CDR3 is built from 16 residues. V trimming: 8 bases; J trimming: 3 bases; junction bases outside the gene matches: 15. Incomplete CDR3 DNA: TGTGCCAGTCTCGACCGCCCCGACAGGGGAATCTACGAG. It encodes CASLDRPDRGIYE. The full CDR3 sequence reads CASLDRPDRGIYEQYF. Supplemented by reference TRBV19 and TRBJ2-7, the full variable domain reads DGGITQSPKYLFRKEGQNVTLSCEQNLNHDAMYWYRQDPGQGLRLIYYSQIVNDFQKGDIAEGYSVSREKKESFPLTVTSAQKNPTAFYLCASLDRPDRGIYEQYFGPGTRLTVT.

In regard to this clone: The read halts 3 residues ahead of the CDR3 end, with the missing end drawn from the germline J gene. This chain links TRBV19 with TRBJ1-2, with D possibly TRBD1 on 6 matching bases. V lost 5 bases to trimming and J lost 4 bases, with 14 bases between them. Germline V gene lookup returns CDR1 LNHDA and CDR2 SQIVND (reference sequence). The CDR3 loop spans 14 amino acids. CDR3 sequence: CASSPTGLFYGYTF. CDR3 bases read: TGTGCCAGTAGTCCGACAGGCCTTTTCTATGGC.

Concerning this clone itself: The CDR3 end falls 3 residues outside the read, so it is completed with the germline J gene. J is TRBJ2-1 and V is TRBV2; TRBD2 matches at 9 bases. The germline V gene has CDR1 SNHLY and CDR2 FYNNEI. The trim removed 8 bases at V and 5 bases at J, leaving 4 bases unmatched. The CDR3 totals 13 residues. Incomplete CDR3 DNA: TGTGCCAGCGGGACTAGCAGAGACAATGAG. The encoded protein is CASGTSRDNE. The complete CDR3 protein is CASGTSRDNEQFF.

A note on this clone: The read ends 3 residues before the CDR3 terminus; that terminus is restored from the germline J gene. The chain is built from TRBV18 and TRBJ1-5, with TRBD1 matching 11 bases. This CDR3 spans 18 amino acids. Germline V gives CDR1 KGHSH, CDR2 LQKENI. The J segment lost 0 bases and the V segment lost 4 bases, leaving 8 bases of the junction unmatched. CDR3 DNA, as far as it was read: TGTGCCAGCTCACGGGAACCGGGACAGGGGGTTAGCAATCAGCCC. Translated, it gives CASSREPGQGVSNQP. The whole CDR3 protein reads CASSREPGQGVSNQPQHF.

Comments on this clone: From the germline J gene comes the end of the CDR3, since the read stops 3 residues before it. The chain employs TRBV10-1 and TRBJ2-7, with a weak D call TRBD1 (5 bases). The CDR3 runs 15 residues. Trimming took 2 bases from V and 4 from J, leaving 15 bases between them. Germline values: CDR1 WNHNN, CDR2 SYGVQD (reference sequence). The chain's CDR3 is CASSEIRTSLYEQYF. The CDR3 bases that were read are TGCGCCAGCAGTGAGATTCGGACATCCCTTTACGAG.

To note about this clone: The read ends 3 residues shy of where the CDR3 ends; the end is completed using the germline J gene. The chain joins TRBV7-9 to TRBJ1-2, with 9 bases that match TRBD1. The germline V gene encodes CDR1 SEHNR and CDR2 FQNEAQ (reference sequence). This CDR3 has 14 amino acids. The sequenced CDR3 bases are TGTGCCAGCAGACCTAGGGACAGGGATCACGAC. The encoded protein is CASRPRDRDHD. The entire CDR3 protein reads CASRPRDRDHDYTF.

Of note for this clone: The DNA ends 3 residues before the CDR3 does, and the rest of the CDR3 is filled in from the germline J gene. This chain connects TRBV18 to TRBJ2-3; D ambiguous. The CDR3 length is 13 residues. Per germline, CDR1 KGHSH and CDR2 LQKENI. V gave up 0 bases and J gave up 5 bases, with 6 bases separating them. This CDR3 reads CASSPPAVDTQYF. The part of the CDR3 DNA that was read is TGTGCCAGCTCACCACCGGCGGTAGATACG.

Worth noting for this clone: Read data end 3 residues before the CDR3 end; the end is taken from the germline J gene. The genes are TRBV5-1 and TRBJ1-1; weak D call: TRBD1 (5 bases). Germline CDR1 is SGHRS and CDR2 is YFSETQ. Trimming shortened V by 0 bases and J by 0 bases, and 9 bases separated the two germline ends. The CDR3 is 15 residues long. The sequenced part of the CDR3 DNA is TGCGCCAGCAGCTTGGGGGGGACTGTGAACACTGAA. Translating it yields CASSLGGTVNTE. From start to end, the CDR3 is CASSLGGTVNTEAFF.

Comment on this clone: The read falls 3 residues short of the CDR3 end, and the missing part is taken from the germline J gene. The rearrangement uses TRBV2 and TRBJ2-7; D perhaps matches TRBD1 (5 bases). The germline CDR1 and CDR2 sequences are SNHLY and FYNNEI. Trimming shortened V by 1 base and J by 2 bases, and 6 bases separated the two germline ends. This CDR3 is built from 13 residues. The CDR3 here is CASSEGTPYEQYF. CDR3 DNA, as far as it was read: TGTGCCAGCAGTGAAGGGACACCCTACGAG.

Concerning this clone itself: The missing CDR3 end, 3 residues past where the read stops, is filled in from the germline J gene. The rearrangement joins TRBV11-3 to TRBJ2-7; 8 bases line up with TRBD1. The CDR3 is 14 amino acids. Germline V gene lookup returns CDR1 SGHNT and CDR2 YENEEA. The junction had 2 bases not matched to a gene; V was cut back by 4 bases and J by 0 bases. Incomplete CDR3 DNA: TGTGCCAGCAGCTCACAGGGGGTCTCCTACGAG. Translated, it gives CASSSQGVSYE. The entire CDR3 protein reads CASSSQGVSYEQYF.

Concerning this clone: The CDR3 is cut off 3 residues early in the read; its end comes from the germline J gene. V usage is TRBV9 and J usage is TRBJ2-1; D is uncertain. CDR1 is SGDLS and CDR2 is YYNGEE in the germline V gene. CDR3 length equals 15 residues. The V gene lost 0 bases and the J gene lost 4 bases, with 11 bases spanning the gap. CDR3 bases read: TGTGCCAGCAGCGTAGAAGCGAGGAGTTACAATGAG. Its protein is CASSVEARSYNE. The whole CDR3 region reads CASSVEARSYNEQFF.

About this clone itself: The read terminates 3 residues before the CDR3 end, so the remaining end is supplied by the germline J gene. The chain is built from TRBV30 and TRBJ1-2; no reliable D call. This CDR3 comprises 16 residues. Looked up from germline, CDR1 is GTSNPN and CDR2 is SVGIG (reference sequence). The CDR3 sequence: CAWSGAGGTLSYDYTF. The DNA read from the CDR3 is TGTGCCTGGAGTGGAGCGGGAGGAACCTTATCCTACGAC.

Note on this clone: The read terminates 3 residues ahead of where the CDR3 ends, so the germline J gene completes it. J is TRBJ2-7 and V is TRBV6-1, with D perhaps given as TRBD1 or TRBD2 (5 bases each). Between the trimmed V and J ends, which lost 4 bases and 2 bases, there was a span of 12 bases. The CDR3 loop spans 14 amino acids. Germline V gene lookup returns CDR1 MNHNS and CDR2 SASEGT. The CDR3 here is CASSGEGPTYEQYF. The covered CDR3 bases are TGTGCCAGCAGTGGCGAGGGGCCGACCTACGAG.

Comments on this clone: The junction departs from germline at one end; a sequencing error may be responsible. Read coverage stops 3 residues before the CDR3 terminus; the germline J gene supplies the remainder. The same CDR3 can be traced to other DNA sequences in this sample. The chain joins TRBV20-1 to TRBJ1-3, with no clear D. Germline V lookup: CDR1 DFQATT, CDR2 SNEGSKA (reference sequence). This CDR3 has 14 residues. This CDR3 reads CSAGGGAAGNTIYF. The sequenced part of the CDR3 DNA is TGCAGTGCAGGAGGCGGTGCCGCTGGAAACACA.

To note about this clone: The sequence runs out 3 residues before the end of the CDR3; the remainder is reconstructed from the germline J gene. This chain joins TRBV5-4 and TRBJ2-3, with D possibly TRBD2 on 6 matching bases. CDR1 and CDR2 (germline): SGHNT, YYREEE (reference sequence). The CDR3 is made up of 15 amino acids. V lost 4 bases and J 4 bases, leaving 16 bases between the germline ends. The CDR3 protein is CASSPDPGGADTQYF. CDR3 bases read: TGTGCCAGCAGCCCGGACCCCGGAGGGGCAGATACG.

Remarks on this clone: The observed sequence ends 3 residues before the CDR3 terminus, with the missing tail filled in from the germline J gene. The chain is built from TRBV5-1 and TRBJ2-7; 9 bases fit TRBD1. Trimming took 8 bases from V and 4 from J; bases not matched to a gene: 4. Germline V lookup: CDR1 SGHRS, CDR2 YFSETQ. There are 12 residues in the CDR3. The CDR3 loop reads CASRTGAYEQYF. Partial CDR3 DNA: TGCGCCAGTCGGACAGGGGCATACGAG.

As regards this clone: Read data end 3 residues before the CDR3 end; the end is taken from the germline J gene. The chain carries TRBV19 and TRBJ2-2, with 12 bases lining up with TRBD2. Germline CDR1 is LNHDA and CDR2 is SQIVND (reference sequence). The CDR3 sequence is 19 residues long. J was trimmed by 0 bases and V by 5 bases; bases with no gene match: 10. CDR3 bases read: TGTGCCAGTAGTCCGCGAACCGGGACTAGCGGGTCGAACACCGGGGAG. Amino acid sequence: CASSPRTGTSGSNTGE. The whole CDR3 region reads CASSPRTGTSGSNTGELFF.